This T cell receptor beta chain originates from a study of T cells in Graves' hyperthyroidism and ophthalmopathy. The CDR3 has 12 amino acids. From germline, CDR1 is SNHLY and CDR2 FYNNEI. Losses at the gene ends were 6 bases for V and 7 bases for J; bases not matched to a gene: 6. This clonotype was counted many times. Amplified TCR beta CDR3 regions derived from RNA transcripts. HTBI primers drove first-round RT-PCR of the TCR CDR3. TCRdb passed the multiplex PCR reads through MiXCR, listing each CDR3 protein once. The data show 500,000 to 750,000 distinct CDR3 sequences, 13% to 15% seen once. The rearrangement uses TRBV2 and TRBJ2-7; 7 bases agree with TRBD2. The sequence was obtained from a woman under 30 with Graves' ophthalmopathy. The specimen sequenced was blood. The CDR3 protein is CASRGGAQEQYF. The DNA of the CDR3 is TGTGCCAGCAGGGGAGGGGCTCAAGAGCAGTACTTC. Using reference TRBV2 and TRBJ2-7 for the parts outside the CDR3, the full variable domain is EPEVTQTPSHQVTQMGQEVILRCVPISNHLYFYWYRQILGQKVEFLVSFYNNEISEKSEIFDDQFSVERPDGSNFTLKIRSTKLEDSAMYFCASRGGAQEQYFGPGTRLTVT.